This TCR beta chain was recorded in a study of T cell responses to AZD1222 COVID-19 vaccine. This clone was observed once. The antigen is undetermined. With 7 bases clipped from V and 4 bases from J, the junction kept 12 bases outside the gene matches. This CDR3 spans 15 amino acids. Looked up from germline, CDR1 is MNHEY and CDR2 is SVGAGI. Whole-study results and caveats: Dominant at 160-218 and 743-854, vaccine-associated CD4 TCRs also spanned spike.

The repertoire was sequenced with immunoSEQ multiplex PCR; TCRdb's copy has only in-frame clones and lacks some. In the table there are 100,000 or so clones, 75% to 95% of which are singletons. The source of this sequence is an adult who received the AZD1222 COVID-19 vaccine. The sample in question was peripheral blood, obtained 28 days after the second AZD1222 dose. The chain combines TRBV6-5 with TRBJ1-2; TRBD1 matches at 7 bases. CDR3 coding DNA: TGTGCCAGCACCTCCCCGGGACAGAAAACCTATGGCTACACCTTC. Protein sequence: CASTSPGQKTYGYTF.